This T cell receptor (beta chain) comes out of a study of T cells in Graves' hyperthyroidism and ophthalmopathy. Study-level findings and limits: Ophthalmopathy was identified by the model a median about 6 months ahead of onset. Most thyroid clonotypes that were expanded above 0.001 also turned up in blood.

Ten or more counts support this clonotype. Its specificity is not known. Graves' hyperthyroidism without ophthalmopathy progression within 18 months was termed stable. Each diagnosis drew on symptoms, thyroxine, TRAb, thyroid ultrasound and orbital computed tomography findings. RNA transcripts provided the source from which TCR beta CDR3 regions were amplified. In the first-round RT-PCR of the TCR CDR3, the HTBI primer set was used. TCRdb processed the multiplex PCR reads anew with MiXCR; each CDR3 protein has one entry. This sample has about 98,000 distinct CDR3 sequences, with roughly 37% found just once. This TCR was recovered from a woman under 40 with Graves' hyperthyroidism. The specimen was peripheral blood or thyroid tissue (not recorded which).

This chain's CDR3 is CASSLYEGGYTF. CDR3 nucleotides: TGCGCCAGCAGCTTGTATGAAGGCGGCTACACCTTC. The chain combines TRBV5-1 with TRBJ1-2; D remains unclear. Germline loops: CDR1 SGHRS, CDR2 YFSETQ. The CDR3 covers 12 residues. V shed 1 base and J shed 8 bases, with 9 bases lying between them. The full variable domain, in which reference TRBV5-1 and TRBJ1-2 provide the parts outside the CDR3, is KAGVTQTPRYLIKTRGQQVTLSCSPISGHRSVSWYQQTPGQGLQFLFEYFSETQRNKGNFPGRFSGRQFSNSRSEMNVSTLELGDSALYLCASSLYEGGYTFGSGTRLTVV.